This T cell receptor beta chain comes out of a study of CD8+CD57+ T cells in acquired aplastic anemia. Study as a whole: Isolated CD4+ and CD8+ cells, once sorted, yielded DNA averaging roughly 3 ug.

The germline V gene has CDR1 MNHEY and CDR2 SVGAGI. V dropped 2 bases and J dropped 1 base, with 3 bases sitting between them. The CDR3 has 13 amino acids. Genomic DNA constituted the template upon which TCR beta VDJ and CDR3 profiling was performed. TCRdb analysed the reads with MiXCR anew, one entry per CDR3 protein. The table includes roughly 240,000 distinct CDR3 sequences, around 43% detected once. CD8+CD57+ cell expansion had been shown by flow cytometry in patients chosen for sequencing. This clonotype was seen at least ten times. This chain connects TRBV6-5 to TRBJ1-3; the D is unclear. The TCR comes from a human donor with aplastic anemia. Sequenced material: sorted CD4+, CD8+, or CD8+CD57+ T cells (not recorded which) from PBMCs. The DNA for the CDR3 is TGTGCCAGCAGTTACGGGTCTGGAAACACCATATATTTT. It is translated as CASSYGSGNTIYF.